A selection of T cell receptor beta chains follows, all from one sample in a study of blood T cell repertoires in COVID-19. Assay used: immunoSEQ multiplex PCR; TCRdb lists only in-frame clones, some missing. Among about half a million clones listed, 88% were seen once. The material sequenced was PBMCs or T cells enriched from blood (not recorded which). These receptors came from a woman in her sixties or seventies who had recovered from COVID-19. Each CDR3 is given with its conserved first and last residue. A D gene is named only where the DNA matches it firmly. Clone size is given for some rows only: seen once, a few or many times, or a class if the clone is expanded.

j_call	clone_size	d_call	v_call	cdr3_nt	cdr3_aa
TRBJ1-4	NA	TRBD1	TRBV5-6	TGTGCCAGCAGCCGAGTGGTCGAGGACAGGTCTGGGGTTGAAAAACTGTTTTTT	CASSRVVEDRSGVEKLFF
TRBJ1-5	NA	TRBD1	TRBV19	TGTGCCAGTAGTAGAGTAGGACAGGGGGTAGGGCAGCCCCAGCATTTT	CASSRVGQGVGQPQHF
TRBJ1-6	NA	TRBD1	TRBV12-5	TGTGCTAGTGGTTTGGTAGGGAGGGGACAGGGGACTGGAAGTAATTCACCCCTCCACTTT	CASGLVGRGQGTGSNSPLHF
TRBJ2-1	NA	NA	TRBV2	TGTGCCAGCAGTGAAAGGGTTTCCCAAGACAGACGGAAGTTCTTC	CASSERVSQDRRKFF
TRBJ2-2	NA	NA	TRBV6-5	TGTGCCAGCAGTTACCTCGACACCGGGGAGCTGTTTTTT	CASSYLDTGELFF
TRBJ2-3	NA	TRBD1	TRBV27	TGTGCCAGCAGTTTACTGGTGGACAGGGGTCCCCAAGATACGCAGTATTTT	CASSLLVDRGPQDTQYF
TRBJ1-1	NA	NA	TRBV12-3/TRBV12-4	TGTGCCAGCAGTCCAGGGGTGAACACTGAAGCTTTCTTT	CASSPGVNTEAFF
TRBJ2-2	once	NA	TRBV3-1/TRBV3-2	NA	CASSQAFGQGTGELFF
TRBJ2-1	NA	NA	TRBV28	TGTGCCAGCAGTTATCAGCAATCCCAGACAACCGGTCGGTTCTTC	CASSYQQSQTTGRFF
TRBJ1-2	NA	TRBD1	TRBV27	TGTGCCAGCAGTTTTGAGGGACAGGGATATGGCTACACCTTC	CASSFEGQGYGYTF
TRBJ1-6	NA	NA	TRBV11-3	TGTGCCAGCAGCCGACAGGTGTTAAATTCACCCCTCCACTTT	CASSRQVLNSPLHF
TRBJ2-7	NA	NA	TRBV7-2	TGTGCCAGCAGCTTAGATGGGACAAACTCCTACGAGCAGTACTTC	CASSLDGTNSYEQYF
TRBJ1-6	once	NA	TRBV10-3	TGTGCGGTCTGTTCAGACTATAATTCACCCCTCCACTTT	CAVCSDYNSPLHF
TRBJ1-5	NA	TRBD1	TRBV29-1	TGCAGCGTATCCGGGACAGGGGGTACTCAGCCCCAGCATTTT	CSVSGTGGTQPQHF
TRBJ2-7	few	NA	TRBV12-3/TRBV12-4	TGTGCCAGCAGTAGGGACTCTTACGAGCAGTACTTC	CASSRDSYEQYF
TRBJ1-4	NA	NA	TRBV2	TGTGCCAGCAGTGAGTCAGGGGCAACTAATGAAAAACTGTTTTTT	CASSESGATNEKLFF
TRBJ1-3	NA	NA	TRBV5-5	TGTGCCAGCAGCTTGGACACAGCCTCTGGAAACACCATATATTTT	CASSLDTASGNTIYF
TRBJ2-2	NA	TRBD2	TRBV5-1	TGCGCCAGCAGTGACGGGGGGTACACCGGGGAGCTGTTTTTT	CASSDGGYTGELFF
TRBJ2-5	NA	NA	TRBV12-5	TGTGCTAGTGGTTTGGTGGGGGGCCAAGAGACCCAGTACTTC	CASGLVGGQETQYF
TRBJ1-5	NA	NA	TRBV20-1	TGCAGTGCGAGTGTGGGGGAGGATCAGCCCCAGCATTTT	CSASVGEDQPQHF
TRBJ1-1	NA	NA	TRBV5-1	TGCGCCAGCAGCTTGGCCGCGGGGAGGGCTGAAGCTTTCTTT	CASSLAAGRAEAFF
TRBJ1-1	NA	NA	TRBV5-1	TGCGCCAGCAGCGCTCAGGGATCCTTCACTGAAGCTTTCTTT	CASSAQGSFTEAFF
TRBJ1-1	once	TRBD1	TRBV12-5	TGTGCTAGTGGGCTTACAGGGGCGAACACTGAAGCTTTCTTT	CASGLTGANTEAFF
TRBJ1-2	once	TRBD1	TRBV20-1	TGCAGTGCTAGTGAGTGGGGACAGGGGGCTGATGGCTACACCTTC	CSASEWGQGADGYTF
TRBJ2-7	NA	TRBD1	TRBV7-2	TGTGCCAGCAGCCGGGGACAGGGGGCTTACGAGCAGTACTTC	CASSRGQGAYEQYF
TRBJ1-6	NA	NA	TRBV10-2	TGCGCCAGCAGGGCGGCCTATAATTCACCCCTCCACTTT	CASRAAYNSPLHF
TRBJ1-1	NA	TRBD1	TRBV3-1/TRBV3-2	TGTGCCAGCAGCGCAGGGACAGGGCCGATTGAAGCTTTCTTT	CASSAGTGPIEAFF
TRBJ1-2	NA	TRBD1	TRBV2	TGTGCCAGCATTCTAACAGGGGTTTATGGCTACACCTTC	CASILTGVYGYTF
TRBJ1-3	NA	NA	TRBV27	TGTGCCAGTTTGGGAGCCCCTGGAAACACCATATATTTT	CASLGAPGNTIYF
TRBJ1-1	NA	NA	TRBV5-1	TGCGCCAGCTGCAGACAGGCCCGAGGAAGGGACACTGAAGCTTTCTTT	CASCRQARGRDTEAFF
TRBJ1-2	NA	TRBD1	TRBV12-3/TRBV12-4	TGTGCCAGCAGGGGACAGCACAACTATGGCTACACCTTC	CASRGQHNYGYTF
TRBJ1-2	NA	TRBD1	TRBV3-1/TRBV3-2	TGTGCCACCGCCACAGGGGGAGCAAACTATGGCTACACCTTC	CATATGGANYGYTF
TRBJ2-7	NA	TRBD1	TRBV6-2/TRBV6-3	TGTGCCAGCAGCCCCGGACAGGGCCTTACCTACGAGCAGTACTTC	CASSPGQGLTYEQYF
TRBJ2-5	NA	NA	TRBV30	TGTGCCTGGAGGCAGGGGGGAAGGCAAGAGACCCAGTACTTC	CAWRQGGRQETQYF
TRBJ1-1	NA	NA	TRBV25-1	TGTGCCAGCATTGGAACAGGGACGTTTGACGCTTTCTTT	CASIGTGTFDAFF
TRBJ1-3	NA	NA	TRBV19	TGTGCCAGTAATCCGGGGCAGGGGAAAGGAAACACCATATATTTT	CASNPGQGKGNTIYF
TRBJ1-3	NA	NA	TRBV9	TGTGCCAGCAGCCTCGCCTACTCTGGAAACACCATATATTTT	CASSLAYSGNTIYF
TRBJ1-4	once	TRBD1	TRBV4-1	TGCGCCAGCAGCCGACGGTTACAGGGGGAAAATGAAAAACTGTTTTTT	CASSRRLQGENEKLFF
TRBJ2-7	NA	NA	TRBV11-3	TGTGCCAGCAGCATGACAGGGAGGGAGCAGTACTTC	CASSMTGREQYF
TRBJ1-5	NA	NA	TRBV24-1	TGTGCCACCTCGGGGATTTATAGCAATCAGCCCCAGCATTTT	CATSGIYSNQPQHF
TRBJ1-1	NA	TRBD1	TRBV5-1	TGCGCCAGCAGCAGTAGGACAGGGACCACTGAAGCTTTCTTT	CASSSRTGTTEAFF
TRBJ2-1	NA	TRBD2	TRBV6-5	TGTGCCAGCAGTTACGTAACTAGCGGGGGTTATGAGCAGTTCTTC	CASSYVTSGGYEQFF
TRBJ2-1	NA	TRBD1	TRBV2	TGTGCCAGCAGTGGGGACAGGGGAGTGGGGAATGAGCAGTTCTTC	CASSGDRGVGNEQFF
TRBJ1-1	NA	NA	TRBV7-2	TGTGCCAGCAGCTTAGTCCGGGTTAGGACTGAAGCTTTCTTT	CASSLVRVRTEAFF
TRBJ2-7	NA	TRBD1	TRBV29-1	TGCAGCGCCCGGACAGGGGCCGAGCAGTACTTC	CSARTGAEQYF
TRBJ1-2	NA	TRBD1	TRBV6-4	TGTGCCAGCAGTGGAACAGGGGAAAATGGCTACACCTTC	CASSGTGENGYTF
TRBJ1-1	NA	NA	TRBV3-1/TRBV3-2	TGTGCCAGCAGCCCTGACGTGCGGGGGACTGAAGCTTTCTTT	CASSPDVRGTEAFF
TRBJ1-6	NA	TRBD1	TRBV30	TGTGCCTGGAGTCGACCCGGGACAGGGGGCAATTCACCCCTCCACTTT	CAWSRPGTGGNSPLHF
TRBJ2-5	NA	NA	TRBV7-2	TGTGCCAGCATCCTAACACAGGGAAGGAAAGAGACCCAGTACTTC	CASILTQGRKETQYF
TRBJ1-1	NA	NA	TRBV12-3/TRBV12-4	TGTGCCAGCAGCCGAAGAGCCATAGACTGGGCTTTCTTT	CASSRRAIDWAFF
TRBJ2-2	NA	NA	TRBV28	TGTGCCAGCAGTCCATGGACAGAGGGGGAGCTGTTTTTT	CASSPWTEGELFF
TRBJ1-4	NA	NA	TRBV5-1	TGCGCCAGCAGCTTGGGTGTGCGCAGGGATAATGAAAAACTGTTTTTT	CASSLGVRRDNEKLFF
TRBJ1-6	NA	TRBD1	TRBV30	TGTGCCTGGAGTCGGGCAGGGGGCAATTCACCCCTCCACTTT	CAWSRAGGNSPLHF
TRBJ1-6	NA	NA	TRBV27	TGTGCCAGCAGCCCTCGGGGAGGAAGCTCCTATAATTCACCCCTCCACTTT	CASSPRGGSSYNSPLHF
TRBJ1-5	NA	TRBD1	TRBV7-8	TGTGCCAGCAGCTTGTCGACAGGGGGAGGGAGACAGCCCCAGCATTTT	CASSLSTGGGRQPQHF
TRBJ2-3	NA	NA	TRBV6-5	TGTGCCAGCAGTTACGGGCAGGGTGATGCAGATACGCAGTATTTT	CASSYGQGDADTQYF
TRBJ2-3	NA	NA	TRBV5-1	TGCGCCAGCAGCGGTCCGGGGGGCCGGACAGATACGCAGTATTTT	CASSGPGGRTDTQYF
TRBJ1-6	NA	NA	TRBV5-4	TGTGCCAGCAGCAAGGACAGCGTTAATTCACCCCTCCACTTT	CASSKDSVNSPLHF
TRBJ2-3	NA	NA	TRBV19	TGTGCCAGTAGTATATTAGGGGCGGGGTTAGCTGGGACAGATACGCAGTATTTT	CASSILGAGLAGTDTQYF